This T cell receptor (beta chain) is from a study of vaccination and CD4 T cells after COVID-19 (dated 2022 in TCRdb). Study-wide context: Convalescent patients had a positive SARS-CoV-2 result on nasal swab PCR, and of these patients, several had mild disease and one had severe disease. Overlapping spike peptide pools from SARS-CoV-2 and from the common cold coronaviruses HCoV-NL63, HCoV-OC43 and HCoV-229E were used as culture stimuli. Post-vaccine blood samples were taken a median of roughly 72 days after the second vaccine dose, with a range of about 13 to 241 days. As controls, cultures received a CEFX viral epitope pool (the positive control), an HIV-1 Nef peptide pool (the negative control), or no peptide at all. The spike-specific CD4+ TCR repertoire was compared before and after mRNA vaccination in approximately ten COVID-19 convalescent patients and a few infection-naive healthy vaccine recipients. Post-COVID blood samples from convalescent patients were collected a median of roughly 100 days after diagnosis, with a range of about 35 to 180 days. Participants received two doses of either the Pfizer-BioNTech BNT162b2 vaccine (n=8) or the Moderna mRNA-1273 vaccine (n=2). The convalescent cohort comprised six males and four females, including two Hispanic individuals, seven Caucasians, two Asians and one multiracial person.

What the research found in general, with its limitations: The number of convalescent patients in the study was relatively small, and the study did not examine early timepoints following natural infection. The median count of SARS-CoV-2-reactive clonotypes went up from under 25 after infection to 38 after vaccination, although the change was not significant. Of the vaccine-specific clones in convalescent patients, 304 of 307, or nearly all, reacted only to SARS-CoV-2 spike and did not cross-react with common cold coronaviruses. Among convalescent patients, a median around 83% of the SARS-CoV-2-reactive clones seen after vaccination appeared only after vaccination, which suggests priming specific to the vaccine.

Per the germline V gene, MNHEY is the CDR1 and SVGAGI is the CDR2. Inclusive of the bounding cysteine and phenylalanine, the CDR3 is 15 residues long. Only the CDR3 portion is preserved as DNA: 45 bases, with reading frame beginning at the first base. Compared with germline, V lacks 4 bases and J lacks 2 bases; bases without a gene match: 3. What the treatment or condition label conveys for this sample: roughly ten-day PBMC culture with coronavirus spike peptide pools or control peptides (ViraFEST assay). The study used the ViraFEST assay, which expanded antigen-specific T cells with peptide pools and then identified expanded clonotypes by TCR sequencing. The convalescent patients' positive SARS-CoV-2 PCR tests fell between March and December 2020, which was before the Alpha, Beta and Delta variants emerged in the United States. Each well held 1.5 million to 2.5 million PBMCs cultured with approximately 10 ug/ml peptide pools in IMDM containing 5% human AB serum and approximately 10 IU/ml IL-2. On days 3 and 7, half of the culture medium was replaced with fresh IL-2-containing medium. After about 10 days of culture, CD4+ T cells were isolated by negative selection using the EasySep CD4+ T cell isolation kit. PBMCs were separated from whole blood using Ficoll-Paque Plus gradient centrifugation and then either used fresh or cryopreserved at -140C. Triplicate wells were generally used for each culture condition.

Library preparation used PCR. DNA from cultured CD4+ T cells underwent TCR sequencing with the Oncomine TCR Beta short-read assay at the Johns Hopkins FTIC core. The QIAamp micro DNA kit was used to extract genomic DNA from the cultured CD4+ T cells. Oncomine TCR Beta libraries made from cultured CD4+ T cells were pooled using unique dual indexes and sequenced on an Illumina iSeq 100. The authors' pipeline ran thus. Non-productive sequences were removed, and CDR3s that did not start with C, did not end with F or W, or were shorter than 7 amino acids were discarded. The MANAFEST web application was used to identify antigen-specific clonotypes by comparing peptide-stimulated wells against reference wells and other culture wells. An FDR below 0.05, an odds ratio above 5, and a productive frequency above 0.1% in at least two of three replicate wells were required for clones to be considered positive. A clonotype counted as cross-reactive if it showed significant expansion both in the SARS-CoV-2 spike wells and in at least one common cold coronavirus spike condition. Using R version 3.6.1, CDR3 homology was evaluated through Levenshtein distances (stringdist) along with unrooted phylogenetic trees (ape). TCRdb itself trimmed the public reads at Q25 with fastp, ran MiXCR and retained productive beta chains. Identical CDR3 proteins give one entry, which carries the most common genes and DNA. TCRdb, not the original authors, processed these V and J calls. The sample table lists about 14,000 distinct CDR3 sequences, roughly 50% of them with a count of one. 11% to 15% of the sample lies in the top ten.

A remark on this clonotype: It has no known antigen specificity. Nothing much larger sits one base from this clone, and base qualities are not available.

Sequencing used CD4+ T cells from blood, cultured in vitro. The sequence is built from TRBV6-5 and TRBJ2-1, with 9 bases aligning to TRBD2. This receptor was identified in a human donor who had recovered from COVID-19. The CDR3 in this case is CASSSSSGTYNEQFF. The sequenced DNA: TGTGCCAGCAGTTCCTCTAGCGGGACCTACAATGAGCAGTTCTTC.